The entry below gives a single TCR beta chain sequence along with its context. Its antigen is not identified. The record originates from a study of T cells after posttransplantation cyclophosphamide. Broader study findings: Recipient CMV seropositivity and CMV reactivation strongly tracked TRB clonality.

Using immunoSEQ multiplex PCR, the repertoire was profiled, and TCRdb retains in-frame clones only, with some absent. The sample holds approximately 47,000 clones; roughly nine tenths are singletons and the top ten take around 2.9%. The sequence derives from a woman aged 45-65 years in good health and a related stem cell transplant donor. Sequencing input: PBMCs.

The CDR3 is CASLSEAFSQYF. DNA of the CDR3: TGTGCCAGCCTAAGCGAGGCCTTCTCCCAGTACTTC. This chain uses TRBV25-1 with TRBJ2-5; D remains unclear. The length of the CDR3 is 12 residues. V lost 8 bases, J lost 9 bases, and 16 bases lay in between. In germline, CDR1 is MGHDK, CDR2 SYGVNS.